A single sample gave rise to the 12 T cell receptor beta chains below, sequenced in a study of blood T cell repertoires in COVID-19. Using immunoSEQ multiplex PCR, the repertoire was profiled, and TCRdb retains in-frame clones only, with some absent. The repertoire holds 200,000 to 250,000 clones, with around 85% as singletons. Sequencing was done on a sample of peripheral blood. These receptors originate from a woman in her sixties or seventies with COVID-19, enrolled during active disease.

The CDR3 DNA follows: TGTGCCAGCTCACCAGGTCTGTCAGACACTGAAGCTTTCTTT. It is translated as CASSPGLSDTEAFF. The chain is built from TRBV18 and TRBJ1-1, with D unclear. The CDR3 has 14 residues. The germline CDR1 and CDR2 sequences are KGHSH and LQKENI. Deletions cut 2 bases from V and 3 bases from J, with 10 bases between. Full variable domain (missing parts from reference TRBV18 and TRBJ1-1): NAGVMQNPRHLVRRRGQEARLRCSPMKGHSHVYWYRQLPEEGLKFMVYLQKENIIDESGMPKERFSAEFPKEGPSILRIQQVVRGDSAAYFCASSPGLSDTEAFFGQGTRLTVV.

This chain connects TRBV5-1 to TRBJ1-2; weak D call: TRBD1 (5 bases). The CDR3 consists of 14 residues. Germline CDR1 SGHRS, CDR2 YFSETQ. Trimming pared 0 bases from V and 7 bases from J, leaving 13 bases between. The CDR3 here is CASSLAPGEGGYTF. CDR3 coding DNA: TGCGCCAGCAGCTTGGCCCCGGGGGAAGGTGGCTACACCTTC.

The CDR3 reads CASSQGHYRGNTGELFF. The CDR3 coding sequence is TGCGCCAGCAGCCAAGGTCACTACAGGGGGAACACCGGGGAGCTGTTTTTT. The gene calls are TRBV4-1 and TRBJ2-2, with 7 positions matching TRBD1. V shed 1 base and J 1 base; nucleotides not matched to a gene: 6. This CDR3 contains 17 residues. Germline V gene sequence: CDR1 MGHRA, CDR2 YSYEKL.

The CDR3, as DNA: TGTGCCAGCAGAGGGCCGGGACTAGCGGGAGGCGAGCAGTACTTC. This encodes CASRGPGLAGGEQYF. The V and J genes are TRBV5-6 and TRBJ2-7; 15 positions match TRBD2. Germline V gene data show CDR1 as SGHDT and CDR2 as YYEEEE. V was pared by 5 bases and J by 6 bases, with 6 bases of the junction left unmatched. The CDR3 is 15 residues long.

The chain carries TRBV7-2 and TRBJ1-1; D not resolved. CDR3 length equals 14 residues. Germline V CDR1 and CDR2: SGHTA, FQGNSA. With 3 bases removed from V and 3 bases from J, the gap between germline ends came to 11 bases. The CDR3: CASSLTLRDTEAFF. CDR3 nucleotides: TGTGCCAGCAGCTTGACCCTTCGGGACACTGAAGCTTTCTTT.

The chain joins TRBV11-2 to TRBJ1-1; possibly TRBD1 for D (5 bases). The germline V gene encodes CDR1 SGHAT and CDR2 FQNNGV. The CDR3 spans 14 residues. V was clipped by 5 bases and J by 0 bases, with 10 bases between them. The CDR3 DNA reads TGTGCCAGCAGCCCGGACACCATGAACACTGAAGCTTTCTTT. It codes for CASSPDTMNTEAFF.

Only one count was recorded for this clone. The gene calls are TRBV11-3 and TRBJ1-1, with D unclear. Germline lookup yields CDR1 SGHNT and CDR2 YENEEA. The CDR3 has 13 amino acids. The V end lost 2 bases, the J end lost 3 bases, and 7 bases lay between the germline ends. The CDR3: CASSLFPDTEAFF. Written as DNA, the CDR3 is TGTGCCAGCAGCTTATTTCCGGACACTGAAGCTTTCTTT. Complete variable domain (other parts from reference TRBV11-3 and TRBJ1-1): EAGVVQSPRYKIIEKKQPVAFWCNPISGHNTLYWYLQNLGQGPELLIRYENEEAVDDSQLPKDRFSAERLKGVDSTLKIQPAELGDSAVYLCASSLFPDTEAFFGQGTRLTVV.

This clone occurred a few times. The CDR3 region is CASRGQGAPGYGYTF. The DNA for the CDR3 is TGTGCCAGCAGGGGACAGGGGGCTCCTGGCTATGGCTACACCTTC. The chain employs TRBV6-6 and TRBJ1-2; 12 nucleotides line up with TRBD1. The CDR3 has 15 residues. CDR1 is MNHNY, CDR2 SVGAGI, per germline (reference sequence). V shed 6 bases, J shed 4 bases, and the junction held 6 bases outside the gene matches.

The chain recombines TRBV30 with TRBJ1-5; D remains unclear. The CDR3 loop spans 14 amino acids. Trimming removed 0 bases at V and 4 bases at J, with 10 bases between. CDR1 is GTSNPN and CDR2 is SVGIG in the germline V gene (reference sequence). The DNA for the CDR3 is TGTGCCTGGAGTGTGGGCCAGATAAATCAGCCCCAGCATTTT. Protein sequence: CAWSVGQINQPQHF.

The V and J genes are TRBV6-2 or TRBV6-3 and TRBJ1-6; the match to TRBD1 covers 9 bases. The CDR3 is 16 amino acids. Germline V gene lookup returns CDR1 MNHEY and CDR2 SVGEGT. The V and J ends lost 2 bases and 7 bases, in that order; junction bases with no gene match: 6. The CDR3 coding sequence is TGTGCCAGCAGTTACGGTGGGACAGGGCCCAATTCACCCCTCCACTTT. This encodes CASSYGGTGPNSPLHF.

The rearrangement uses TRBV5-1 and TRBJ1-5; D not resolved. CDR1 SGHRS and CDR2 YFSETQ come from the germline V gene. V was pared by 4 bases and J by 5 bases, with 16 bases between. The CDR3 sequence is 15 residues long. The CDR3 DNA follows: TGCGCCAGCAGCCCAGTGGGAGGGCTCCATCAGCCCCAGCATTTT. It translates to CASSPVGGLHQPQHF.

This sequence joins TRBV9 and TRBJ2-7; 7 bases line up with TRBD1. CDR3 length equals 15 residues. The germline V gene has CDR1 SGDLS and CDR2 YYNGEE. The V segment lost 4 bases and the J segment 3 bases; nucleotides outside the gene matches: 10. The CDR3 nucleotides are TGTGCCAGCAGCCCCAGTGGGGACAGCCTCTACGAGCAGTACTTC. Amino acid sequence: CASSPSGDSLYEQYF.